One sample yielded the 31 T cell receptor beta chains listed below, sequenced in a study of blood T cell repertoires in COVID-19. Data came from immunoSEQ multiplex PCR; TCRdb stores just in-frame clones and leaves some out. The table has almost 250,000 clones, roughly nine tenths seen once; the top ten hold around 1.5%. The sequencing input was peripheral blood. The receptors originated from a woman aged 55-69 years who had recovered from COVID-19.

V and J are TRBV7-3 and TRBJ1-6; weak D call: TRBD1 (5 bases). CDR1 and CDR2 (germline): SGHTA, FQGTGA. The CDR3 runs 14 residues. V was shortened by 1 base and J by 8 bases, with 9 bases between the two germline ends. Here the CDR3 reads CASSLSDSYSPLHF. The CDR3 DNA sequence: TGTGCCAGCAGCTTAAGCGACAGCTATTCACCCCTCCACTTT.

The chain is built from TRBV28 and TRBJ2-7; 7 bases match TRBD1. CDR3 length equals 13 residues. From germline, CDR1 is MDHEN and CDR2 SYDVKM. Germline trimming cut 3 bases from V and 3 bases from J; bases unmatched to any gene: 2. CDR3 region: CASSLGQYYEQYF. DNA of the CDR3: TGTGCCAGCAGTTTGGGACAGTACTACGAGCAGTACTTC.

This clone was seen just once. This chain links TRBV27 with TRBJ2-3; weak D call: TRBD2 (5 bases). The ends were cut back, 2 bases at V and 5 bases at J, with 11 bases in the middle. The CDR3 sequence is 14 residues long. Germline V gene data show CDR1 as MNHEY and CDR2 as SMNVEV (reference sequence). DNA for the CDR3: TGTGCCAGCAGTTTAAATAGCGTTCAAGATACGCAGTATTTT. It encodes CASSLNSVQDTQYF.

The V gene is TRBV7-9, the J gene TRBJ1-6, with 8 bases fitting TRBD1. J gave up 10 bases and V 9 bases, and 5 bases lay outside the gene matches. The germline V gene encodes CDR1 SEHNR and CDR2 FQNEAQ (reference sequence). The CDR3 has 12 amino acids. This CDR3 reads CASGQGESPLHF. CDR3 sequence (DNA): TGTGCCAGTGGACAGGGTGAATCACCCCTCCACTTT.

The CDR3 DNA follows: TGTGCCAGCAGTCGACAGGGGTTGAACACTGAAGCTTTCTTT. It yields the protein CASSRQGLNTEAFF. V usage is TRBV7-3 and J usage is TRBJ1-1; 8 bases line up with TRBD1. V lost 6 bases and J lost 0; bases outside the gene matches: 3. The CDR3 is 14 amino acids. Germline loops: CDR1 SGHTA, CDR2 FQGTGA.

This chain joins TRBV18 and TRBJ1-1; tentative D call: TRBD1 (5 bases). Trimming pared 4 bases from V and 7 bases from J, leaving 10 bases between. CDR1 is KGHSH and CDR2 is LQKENI in the germline V gene. This CDR3 region has 12 residues. The CDR3: CASSREGVEAFF. CDR3 nucleotide sequence: TGTGCCAGCTCACGCGAAGGGGTTGAAGCTTTCTTT.

The chain employs TRBV7-3 and TRBJ2-5; TRBD2 agrees at 11 bases. This CDR3 region has 15 residues. V lost 4 bases, J lost 5 bases, and 6 bases stayed unmatched. From germline, CDR1 is SGHTA and CDR2 FQGTGA. CDR3 bases: TGTGCCAGCAGCTCTCATAGCGGGGGGGCGGAGACCCAGTACTTC. Its translation: CASSSHSGGAETQYF.

The chain uses TRBV10-3 and TRBJ1-1, with a possible D match to TRBD1 (6 bases). The CDR3 spans 16 residues. CDR1 is ENHRY and CDR2 is SYGVKD in the germline V gene. Trimming pared 4 bases from V and 3 bases from J, leaving 18 bases between. The CDR3 DNA follows: TGTGCCATCAGTGGCCCGGGGGGGCGTGGGGACACTGAAGCTTTCTTT. Translated, it gives CAISGPGGRGDTEAFF.

V usage is TRBV18 and J usage is TRBJ2-3; 8 nucleotides line up with TRBD1. Germline V CDR1 and CDR2: KGHSH, LQKENI. The CDR3 length is 16 residues. The ends lost 0 bases at V and 2 bases at J; junction bases unmatched: 4. CDR3 nucleotide sequence: TGTGCCAGCTCACCACCCAGGGGGCAAGTCACAGATACGCAGTATTTT. Translated, it gives CASSPPRGQVTDTQYF.

The chain has TRBV28 and TRBJ2-3, with D unclear. This CDR3 has 11 residues. Germline V gene data show CDR1 as MDHEN and CDR2 as SYDVKM. The V end was cut by 10 bases, the J end by 3 bases, with 8 bases between. The CDR3: CANSPTDTQYF. The CDR3 region has the DNA TGTGCCAACAGCCCTACAGATACGCAGTATTTT.

Concerning this clone itself: Compared with germline, one end of the junction differs, possibly owing to a read error. The V call is TRBV6-5, the J call TRBJ2-3; possible D gene TRBD2, 6 bases. Germline V gene data show CDR1 as MNHEY and CDR2 as SVGAGI. This CDR3 is 14 amino acids long. The CDR3 coding sequence is TGTGCCATCAGTTCGGGACTTGACACAGATACGCAGTATTTT. It codes for CAISSGLDTDTQYF.

This clone came up once. This sequence joins TRBV18 and TRBJ2-7, with 7 bases matching TRBD1. Germline CDR1 and CDR2: KGHSH and LQKENI. Germline trimming cut 3 bases from V and 9 bases from J; bases unmatched to any gene: 20. There are 17 residues in the CDR3. CDR3 sequence: CASSPLGTEFGRTRQYF. The CDR3, as DNA: TGTGCCAGCTCACCTCTCGGGACAGAGTTTGGCCGTACGAGGCAGTACTTC.

This rearrangement joins TRBV3-1 (or the pseudogene TRBV3-2) to TRBJ2-7; 8 nucleotides line up with TRBD2. The germline CDR1 and CDR2 sequences are LGHDT and YNNKEL (reference sequence). Unmatched junction bases numbered 2, after V lost 1 base and J lost 0 bases. The CDR3 contains 15 residues. The CDR3 spells CASSQGAGGSYEQYF. The CDR3 nucleotides are TGTGCCAGCAGCCAAGGGGCGGGGGGCTCCTACGAGCAGTACTTC.

The genes are TRBV2 and TRBJ2-7, with 7 bases lining up with TRBD1. J lost 2 bases, V lost 5 bases, and 3 bases had no gene match. The CDR3 runs 13 residues. Germline V lookup: CDR1 SNHLY, CDR2 FYNNEI. The CDR3: CASSWDSPYEQYF. In nucleotides, the CDR3 is TGTGCCAGCAGTTGGGACAGCCCCTACGAGCAGTACTTC.

The V and J genes are TRBV21-1 and TRBJ1-3; no check of the table's D call, TRBD1, against the DNA was made. TRBV21-1 is listed as a pseudogene. The CDR3 sequence is 20 residues long. In DNA, the CDR3 is TGTGCCAGCAGCGGATGGGACAGGGTATTTCCAGACTCCTCTGGAAACACCATATATTTT. As protein: CASSGWDRVFPDSSGNTIYF.

Turning to this clone: This sample also contains other DNA sequences that code for the same CDR3. CDR3 in amino acids: CASSLVGSYEQYF. As DNA, the CDR3 is TGTGCCAGCAGCTTGGTGGGCAGTTACGAGCAGTACTTC. The chain uses TRBV5-4 and TRBJ2-7; D uncertain. Germline values: CDR1 SGHNT, CDR2 YYREEE (reference sequence). Trimming removed 0 bases from V and 4 bases from J, with 8 bases in between. This CDR3 region has 13 residues.

There are many counts of this clone. This chain joins TRBV11-3 and TRBJ2-1; D perhaps matches TRBD1 (6 bases). Trimming shortened V by 2 bases and J by 15 bases, and 11 bases separated the two germline ends. The CDR3 has 11 residues. Germline V CDR1 and CDR2: SGHNT, YENEEA. CDR3 in DNA: TGTGCCAGCAGCTTAAGGACAGAACTGTTCTTC. It specifies CASSLRTELFF.

The chain employs TRBV10-1 and TRBJ2-7, with unresolved D. Germline CDR1 is WNHNN and CDR2 is SYGVQD (reference sequence). CDR3 length: 12 residues. The germline V and J ends were trimmed by 9 bases and 0 bases, with 9 bases remaining between them. CDR3 sequence (DNA): TGCGCCAGTCGACTGCGCTCCTACGAGCAGTACTTC. This translates into CASRLRSYEQYF.

The chain recombines TRBV14 with TRBJ1-3; D remains unclear. The ends were cut back, 1 base at V and 3 bases at J, with 10 bases in the middle. Germline values: CDR1 SGHDN, CDR2 FVKESK. CDR3 length equals 15 residues. The CDR3 protein is CASSQGSGYGNTIYF. As DNA, the CDR3 is TGTGCCAGCAGCCAAGGTTCGGGATATGGAAACACCATATATTTT.

This chain uses TRBV2 with TRBJ2-3; D is possibly TRBD1 (6 bases). Deletions cut 0 bases from V and 4 bases from J, with 11 bases between. Looked up from germline, CDR1 is SNHLY and CDR2 is FYNNEI. The CDR3 contains 15 residues. The CDR3 here is CASSEAHGGADTQYF. CDR3 bases: TGTGCCAGCAGTGAAGCGCATGGGGGCGCAGATACGCAGTATTTT. Supplemented by reference TRBV2 and TRBJ2-3, the full variable domain reads EPEVTQTPSHQVTQMGQEVILRCVPISNHLYFYWYRQILGQKVEFLVSFYNNEISEKSEIFDDQFSVERPDGSNFTLKIRSTKLEDSAMYFCASSEAHGGADTQYFGPGTRLTVL.

V gene TRBV2 combines with J gene TRBJ2-5, with 11 nucleotides matching TRBD2. The germline V gene encodes CDR1 SNHLY and CDR2 FYNNEI. J was trimmed by 1 base and V by 5 bases; bases with no gene match: 3. The CDR3 totals 15 residues. The CDR3 is CASSLAGGGQETQYF. CDR3 nucleotides: TGTGCCAGCAGTTTAGCGGGGGGGGGCCAAGAGACCCAGTACTTC.

This rearrangement joins TRBV5-4 to TRBJ1-6; D remains ambiguous. V lost 4 bases and J 0 bases, leaving 5 bases between the germline ends. The CDR3 has 14 residues. Germline V gene lookup returns CDR1 SGHNT and CDR2 YYREEE (reference sequence). The CDR3 loop reads CASSLSSYNSPLHF. The CDR3 coding sequence is TGTGCCAGCAGCCTGAGCTCCTATAATTCACCCCTCCACTTT. The full variable domain, completed using reference TRBV5-4 and TRBJ1-6, is ETGVTQSPTHLIKTRGQQVTLRCSSQSGHNTVSWYQQALGQGPQFIFQYYREEENGRGNFPPRFSGLQFPNYSSELNVNALELDDSALYLCASSLSSYNSPLHFGNGTRLTVT.

V gene TRBV11-2 combines with J gene TRBJ1-3; maybe TRBD1 (6 bases). There are 16 residues in the CDR3. Trimming stripped 5 bases from V and 0 bases from J, with 14 bases between. In germline, CDR1 is SGHAT, CDR2 FQNNGV. This chain's CDR3 is CASSLITGRSGNTIYF. For the CDR3, the DNA is TGTGCCAGCAGCCTGATCACAGGGCGCTCTGGAAACACCATATATTTT.

This clone was found a few times. The chain combines TRBV7-3 with TRBJ2-7; tentatively, D is TRBD1 (5 bases). Trimming took off 2 bases at V and 5 bases at J, with 16 bases between the two ends. This CDR3 spans 15 amino acids. Germline V gene lookup returns CDR1 SGHTA and CDR2 FQGTGA. CDR3 DNA: TGTGCCAGCAGCTTAGAACCAGGGTCAACGCACGAGCAGTACTTC. Its translation: CASSLEPGSTHEQYF.

The chain recombines TRBV5-1 with TRBJ1-1, with a weak D call TRBD1 (6 bases). Germline V CDR1 and CDR2: SGHRS, YFSETQ. Trimming stripped 10 bases from V and 1 base from J, with 14 bases between. The CDR3 extends over 13 amino acids. CDR3 amino acids: CACKQGENTEAFF. In nucleotides, the CDR3 is TGCGCCTGCAAACAGGGAGAGAACACTGAAGCTTTCTTT.

The chain carries TRBV6-5 and TRBJ2-1; 10 bases map to TRBD1. The V and J ends lost 5 bases and 8 bases, in that order; junction bases with no gene match: 3. Germline V CDR1 and CDR2: MNHEY, SVGAGI. The CDR3 has 13 residues. DNA for the CDR3: TGTGCCAGCAGTCGGGACAGGGGCCATGAGCAGTTCTTC. Translated, it gives CASSRDRGHEQFF.

The rearrangement uses TRBV5-8 and TRBJ1-1; D unresolved. Germline V lookup: CDR1 SGHTS, CDR2 YDEGEE. This CDR3 comprises 13 residues. Trimming removed 0 bases at V and 6 bases at J, with 9 bases between. This CDR3 reads CASSLVGGAEAFF. For the CDR3, the DNA is TGTGCCAGCAGCTTGGTAGGCGGTGCTGAAGCTTTCTTT.

The chain has TRBV11-2 and TRBJ2-5, with a weak D call TRBD2 (7 bases). CDR3 length: 14 residues. Germline V gene lookup returns CDR1 SGHAT and CDR2 FQNNGV. V was shortened by 6 bases and J by 5 bases, with 16 bases between the two germline ends. DNA for the CDR3: TGTGCCAGCAGGGCTACCGGGGGGCGGGAGACCCAGTACTTC. This sequence encodes CASRATGGRETQYF.

The chain is built from TRBV6-2 or TRBV6-3 and TRBJ1-1, with 7 bases matching TRBD1. Trimming removed 1 base from V and 6 bases from J; junction bases left unmatched: 5. The CDR3 is 14 amino acids. Germline V CDR1 and CDR2: MNHEY, SVGEGT. CDR3: CASSYLIQGAEAFF. The CDR3 DNA follows: TGTGCCAGCAGTTACTTGATTCAGGGGGCTGAAGCTTTCTTT.

The chain joins TRBV6-5 to TRBJ1-1, with D unclear. This CDR3 spans 13 amino acids. V lost 5 bases to trimming and J lost 4 bases, with 11 bases between them. Germline CDR1 is MNHEY and CDR2 is SVGAGI. The CDR3 sequence: CASSQADTTEAFF. The CDR3 DNA sequence: TGTGCCAGCAGTCAGGCCGATACCACTGAAGCTTTCTTT.

The CDR3 nucleotides read TGCAGTGCTAGTGGCAGGGCGAGCTCTGGAAACACCATATATTTT. Residues: CSASGRASSGNTIYF. The chain couples TRBV20-1 to TRBJ1-3; D possibly corresponds to TRBD1 (5 bases). Germline CDR1 DFQATT, CDR2 SNEGSKA (reference sequence). Trimming shortened V by 3 bases and J by 0 bases, and 12 bases separated the two germline ends. This CDR3 comprises 15 residues.